This T cell receptor (beta chain) was recovered during a study of spatial heterogeneity in lung cancer. Turning to the study itself: Alpha-chain sequences were detected in numbers that were consistently lower than beta-chain sequences.

Whole-study findings and limits: The number of expanded tumor alpha and beta chains correlated with mutation number. Nonsynonymous mutations, ubiquitous and regional, were tracked respectively by counts of ubiquitous and regional expanded TCRs.

The CDR3 is made up of 18 amino acids. V shed 1 base and J 0 bases; nucleotides not matched to a gene: 9. From germline, CDR1 is LGHNA and CDR2 YNFKEQ. The sample's time point: sample taken at primary tumor resection. TCRdb independently ran MiXCR on the 5' RACE reads; one entry per CDR3 protein. The sample contains some 10,000 distinct CDR3 sequences, roughly 13% of which appear only once. This clonotype has a handful of counts. Its target is not known. J is TRBJ2-4 and V is TRBV4-2; 7 nucleotides agree with TRBD2. Sample: lung tumor tissue, taken at surgery. The source is a male donor with early-stage non-small cell lung cancer. CDR3 nucleotide sequence: TGTGCCAGCAGCCAAGTAGGAGAAGCGGGGTTAGCCAAAAACATTCAGTACTTC. It codes for CASSQVGEAGLAKNIQYF.